The 24 T cell receptor beta chains reported below all come from one sample, sequenced in a study of T cell changes during pregnancy in multiple sclerosis. The method was immunoSEQ multiplex PCR; TCRdb's version includes in-frame clones alone and lacks a portion of them. The data hold about 69,000 clones, with roughly 90% observed a single time. Specimen: CD4+ T cells from peripheral blood mononuclear cells, collected in the third trimester of pregnancy. The receptor set was obtained from a female donor in good health, enrolled as a control in a pregnancy study.

The chain recombines TRBV18 with TRBJ2-5, with 14 bases that match TRBD2. V was pared by 5 bases and J by 4 bases, with 3 bases of the junction left unmatched. CDR1 is KGHSH and CDR2 is LQKENI in the germline V gene. There are 15 residues in the CDR3. In DNA, the CDR3 is TGTGCCAGCTCAGGGACTAGCGGGGGAGCAGAGACCCAGTACTTC. Translating gives CASSGTSGGAETQYF.

The V gene is TRBV10-3, the J gene TRBJ1-1; possibly TRBD1 for D (6 bases). Between the trimmed V and J ends, which lost 3 bases and 0 bases, there was a span of 20 bases. CDR3 length: 18 residues. Looked up from germline, CDR1 is ENHRY and CDR2 is SYGVKD. CDR3 in amino acids: CAISDGGAEGKMNTEAFF. As DNA, the CDR3 is TGTGCCATCAGTGACGGGGGGGCCGAGGGGAAAATGAACACTGAAGCTTTCTTT.

In its sample, this clone was seen once. V gene TRBV30 combines with J gene TRBJ1-2; the match to TRBD1 covers 10 bases. Germline loops: CDR1 GTSNPN, CDR2 SVGIG (reference sequence). CDR3 size: 14 residues. Trimming at V came to 4 bases and at J to 3 bases, leaving 5 bases not matched to a gene. CDR3 sequence: CAWTPDRGDYGYTF. The CDR3 coding sequence is TGTGCCTGGACCCCGGACAGGGGGGACTATGGCTACACCTTC.

This chain links TRBV7-2 with TRBJ2-3, with 11 bases lining up with TRBD2. CDR3 length: 17 residues. Germline CDR1 is SGHTA and CDR2 is FQGNSA. V shed 5 bases, J shed 1 base, and the junction held 8 bases outside the gene matches. In DNA, the CDR3 is TGTGCCAGCAGCCCGACACTAGCGGGGGCCCGCACAGATACGCAGTATTTT. This codes for CASSPTLAGARTDTQYF.

This sequence joins TRBV19 and TRBJ2-1, with 8 bases that match TRBD2. There are 16 residues in the CDR3. The V gene end was trimmed by 3 bases and the J gene end by 3 bases; junction bases not matched to a gene: 7. Germline values: CDR1 LNHDA, CDR2 SQIVND (reference sequence). The DNA of the CDR3 is TGTGCCAGTAGTATGAGGAGCGGGGGCCGCTACAATGAGCAGTTCTTC. This sequence encodes CASSMRSGGRYNEQFF.

This chain's CDR3 is CASSLEPGTGYGYTF. The CDR3 region has the DNA TGTGCCAGCAGCCTAGAACCCGGGACAGGGTATGGCTACACCTTC. V and J are TRBV5-6 and TRBJ1-2, with 9 nucleotides matching TRBD1. CDR1 is SGHDT, CDR2 YYEEEE, per germline. Germline trimming cut 4 bases from V and 5 bases from J; bases unmatched to any gene: 9. CDR3 size: 15 residues.

This clone was observed a single time. The chain employs TRBV29-1 and TRBJ2-1, with 8 bases lining up with TRBD1. Germline V gives CDR1 SQVTM, CDR2 ANQGSEA. CDR3 length: 14 residues. Trimming at V came to 7 bases and at J to 0 bases, leaving 5 bases not matched to a gene. The chain's CDR3 is CSGTGGSSYNEQFF. In DNA, the CDR3 is TGCAGCGGAACAGGGGGAAGCTCCTACAATGAGCAGTTCTTC.

A single count supports this clone. The gene calls are TRBV5-6 and TRBJ2-6, with D possibly matching TRBD1 (5 bases). CDR1 SGHDT and CDR2 YYEEEE come from the germline V gene. This CDR3 has 17 residues. Trimming cost V 0 bases and J 2 bases, with 12 bases left between them. CDR3 residues: CASSLDQGLAGANVLTF. CDR3 DNA: TGTGCCAGCAGCTTGGATCAGGGATTGGCTGGGGCCAACGTCCTGACTTTC.

The chain has TRBV6-5 and TRBJ1-6, with TRBD1 matching 8 bases. The trim removed 4 bases at V and 7 bases at J, leaving 3 bases unmatched. This CDR3 contains 14 residues. Germline CDR1 is MNHEY and CDR2 is SVGAGI. CDR3 nucleotides: TGTGCCAGCAGTTTCCGGACAGGGAATTCACCCCTCCACTTT. Translating gives CASSFRTGNSPLHF.

The chain has TRBV27 and TRBJ1-2; 9 nucleotides align to TRBD1. Germline CDR1 MNHEY, CDR2 SMNVEV (reference sequence). This CDR3 contains 14 residues. V shed 2 bases and J 8 bases; nucleotides not matched to a gene: 6. This CDR3 reads CASSLEGQGSGYTF. CDR3 bases: TGTGCCAGCAGTTTAGAGGGACAGGGTTCCGGCTACACCTTC.

This clone has more than one count but fewer than ten. The chain couples TRBV16 to TRBJ1-5; maybe TRBD1 (5 bases). Between the trimmed V and J ends, which lost 0 bases and 1 base, there was a span of 7 bases. In germline, CDR1 is KGHSY, CDR2 FQNENV. This CDR3 region has 15 residues. The CDR3 spells CASSQSSGSNQPQHF. CDR3 coding DNA: TGTGCCAGCAGCCAATCTTCAGGGAGCAATCAGCCCCAGCATTTT.

V and J are TRBV6-1 and TRBJ2-6; D call uncertain. This CDR3 is 16 amino acids long. Germline V CDR1 and CDR2: MNHNS, SASEGT. The germline V and J ends were trimmed by 2 bases and 1 base, with 9 bases remaining between them. The CDR3 here is CASSELRASGANVLTF. CDR3 DNA: TGTGCCAGCAGTGAACTTAGAGCTTCTGGGGCCAACGTCCTGACTTTC.

V is TRBV19 and J is TRBJ1-6; 7 nucleotides match TRBD1. J lost 10 bases, V lost 6 bases, and 9 bases had no gene match. Per germline, CDR1 LNHDA and CDR2 SQIVND (reference sequence). The CDR3 contains 14 residues. The chain's CDR3 is CASRAGTVLSPLHF. DNA for the CDR3: TGTGCCAGTAGGGCCGGGACAGTCCTCTCACCCCTCCACTTT. Variable domain in full (rest from reference TRBV19 and TRBJ1-6): DGGITQSPKYLFRKEGQNVTLSCEQNLNHDAMYWYRQDPGQGLRLIYYSQIVNDFQKGDIAEGYSVSREKKESFPLTVTSAQKNPTAFYLCASRAGTVLSPLHFGNGTRLTVT.

The chain carries TRBV7-2 and TRBJ2-2; D is unresolved. CDR3 length: 14 amino acids. In germline, CDR1 is SGHTA, CDR2 FQGNSA. V lost 3 bases and J lost 8, with 13 bases in between. The CDR3 is CASSFPTPLGELFF. Here the CDR3 DNA reads TGTGCCAGCAGCTTCCCGACTCCCCTGGGGGAGCTGTTTTTT.

The chain combines TRBV2 with TRBJ2-1; D possibly corresponds to TRBD1 (5 bases). Trimming removed 6 bases at V and 5 bases at J, with 14 bases between. The CDR3 consists of 14 residues. CDR1 is SNHLY, CDR2 FYNNEI, per germline. The CDR3 sequence: CASSYRRGNNEQFF. CDR3 DNA: TGTGCCAGCAGCTACCGTAGGGGAAACAATGAGCAGTTCTTC.

The chain joins TRBV19 to TRBJ2-3, with D maybe TRBD1 (5 bases). Germline assignment: CDR1 LNHDA and CDR2 SQIVND (reference sequence). The CDR3 totals 16 residues. V dropped 6 bases and J dropped 4 bases, with 20 bases sitting between them. The CDR3 here is CASRDPIRQNSDTQYF. In DNA, the CDR3 is TGTGCCAGTAGGGATCCGATCCGACAGAACTCAGATACGCAGTATTTT.

Written as DNA, the CDR3 is TGTGCCAGCAGCCCGACAGGGAAGGACGGCTACACCTTC. It translates to CASSPTGKDGYTF. This chain connects TRBV5-6 to TRBJ1-2; TRBD1 agrees at 7 bases. Germline CDR1 is SGHDT and CDR2 is YYEEEE. After removal of 4 bases from V and 8 bases from J, the junction contained 8 bases not matched to a gene. The CDR3 covers 13 residues.

The rearrangement uses TRBV5-5 and TRBJ2-7, with 8 bases that match TRBD2. Germline values: CDR1 SGHKS, CDR2 YYEKEE (reference sequence). V dropped 2 bases and J dropped 7; count of bases not matched to a gene: 8. The CDR3 is made up of 14 amino acids. The CDR3 sequence: CASSFREGPWEQYF. For the CDR3, the DNA is TGTGCCAGCAGCTTTCGGGAGGGGCCGTGGGAGCAGTACTTC.

The chain recombines TRBV1 with TRBJ2-7; the tabulated D call, TRBD2, remains unverified against the DNA. TRBV1 is a known pseudogene. This CDR3 comprises 16 residues. Here the CDR3 reads CTSSQGRAGGPYEQYF. CDR3 coding DNA: TGCACCAGCAGCCAAGGCCGAGCGGGGGGCCCCTACGAGCAGTACTTC.

The gene calls are TRBV9 and TRBJ1-2; D may be TRBD1 (5 bases). Germline V gene lookup returns CDR1 SGDLS and CDR2 YYNGEE. V lost 1 base to trimming and J lost 8 bases, with 15 bases between them. The CDR3 consists of 14 residues. The CDR3 here is CASSVSSGLGGYTF. The CDR3, as DNA: TGTGCCAGCAGCGTATCCTCAGGGTTAGGCGGCTACACCTTC. Variable domain in full (rest from reference TRBV9 and TRBJ1-2): DSGVTQTPKHLITATGQRVTLRCSPRSGDLSVYWYQQSLDQGLQFLIQYYNGEERAKGNILERFSAQQFPDLHSELNLSSLELGDSALYFCASSVSSGLGGYTFGSGTRLTVV.

This clone was picked up one time. The rearrangement uses TRBV7-9 and TRBJ1-2; D may be TRBD1 (5 bases). The CDR3 runs to 14 residues. The V gene lost 5 bases and the J gene lost 0 bases, with 10 bases spanning the gap. In germline, CDR1 is SEHNR, CDR2 FQNEAQ (reference sequence). This CDR3 reads CASSRKGANYGYTF. The CDR3 region has the DNA TGTGCCAGCAGCCGGAAAGGGGCTAACTATGGCTACACCTTC.

This chain connects TRBV7-2 to TRBJ1-2; a weak D match, TRBD1 (6 bases). The germline V gene has CDR1 SGHTA and CDR2 FQGNSA. Between the trimmed V and J ends, which lost 8 bases and 6 bases, there was a span of 16 bases. This CDR3 region has 13 residues. Written as DNA, the CDR3 is TGTGCCAGCGGTTCTCGGACAGCCGATGGCTACACCTTC. Residues: CASGSRTADGYTF.

V gene TRBV1 combines with J gene TRBJ2-2; TRBD2, the D gene given by the table, was not confirmed from the DNA. TRBV1 is termed a pseudogene. This CDR3 contains 12 residues. Here the CDR3 reads CTSSQDCRGAVF. The DNA for the CDR3 is TGCACCAGCAGCCAAGATTGCCGGGGAGCTGTTTTT.

The V call is TRBV4-3, the J call TRBJ1-1; possibly TRBD1 for D (6 bases). The CDR3 is 16 amino acids. V shed 4 bases and J shed 1 base, with 16 bases lying between them. Germline CDR1 LGHNA, CDR2 YSLEER. As DNA, the CDR3 is TGCGCCAGCAGCCGGGTCACCGGGACACCGAACACTGAAGCTTTCTTT. It codes for CASSRVTGTPNTEAFF.